One and the same sample provided the 23 T cell receptor beta chains below, sequenced in a study of cytomegalovirus exposure and HLA in healthy donors. Produced via immunoSEQ multiplex PCR; TCRdb's table is partial and in-frame only. The sample has about 160,000 clones; roughly 84% are singletons. What was sequenced was PBMCs. These TCRs come from a man between 25 and 39 years old in good health and CMV-seropositive.

The chain couples TRBV7-9 to TRBJ2-1; 9 bases are shared with TRBD2. V lost 5 bases and J lost 5; bases outside the gene matches: 10. The germline CDR1 and CDR2 sequences are SEHNR and FQNEAQ (reference sequence). The CDR3 spans 16 residues. This chain's CDR3 is CASSPLAGVKNNEQFF. The CDR3 DNA is TGTGCCAGCAGCCCCTTAGCGGGAGTAAAAAACAATGAGCAGTTCTTC.

The V gene is TRBV19, the J gene TRBJ1-5, with unresolved D. Germline CDR1 and CDR2: LNHDA and SQIVND (reference sequence). The CDR3 consists of 13 residues. The V end lost 5 bases, the J end lost 5 bases, and 10 bases lay between the germline ends. The CDR3 spells CASSGERYQPQHF. CDR3 coding DNA: TGTGCCAGTAGTGGGGAGAGGTATCAGCCCCAGCATTTT.

V is TRBV2 and J is TRBJ2-2; 10 bases line up with TRBD2. CDR1 is SNHLY and CDR2 is FYNNEI in the germline V gene. Trimming at V came to 2 bases and at J to 0 bases, leaving 3 bases not matched to a gene. This CDR3 is 17 amino acids long. Written as DNA, the CDR3 is TGTGCCAGCAGTGAAATGGGACTAGCGACGAACACCGGGGAGCTGTTTTTT. Amino acid sequence: CASSEMGLATNTGELFF. Using reference TRBV2 and TRBJ2-2 for the parts outside the CDR3, the full variable domain is EPEVTQTPSHQVTQMGQEVILRCVPISNHLYFYWYRQILGQKVEFLVSFYNNEISEKSEIFDDQFSVERPDGSNFTLKIRSTKLEDSAMYFCASSEMGLATNTGELFFGEGSRLTVL.

V is TRBV7-8 and J is TRBJ1-2, with TRBD1 identical over 11 bases. V shed 5 bases and J 2 bases; nucleotides not matched to a gene: 7. Germline values: CDR1 SGHVS, CDR2 FQNEAQ. The CDR3 runs 16 residues. The CDR3 spells CASSLRDRGINYGYTF. The DNA for the CDR3 is TGTGCCAGCAGCCTCCGGGACAGGGGGATCAACTATGGCTACACCTTC.

The chain uses TRBV9 and TRBJ2-7, with unresolved D. Trimming pared 0 bases from V and 7 bases from J, leaving 8 bases between. Per the germline V gene, CDR1 is SGDLS and CDR2 is YYNGEE. This CDR3 is 12 amino acids long. The CDR3 DNA follows: TGTGCCAGCAGCGTAGTCCCCGAGGAGCAGTACTTC. Its translation is CASSVVPEEQYF.

This chain connects TRBV11-1 to TRBJ1-1; 8 nucleotides agree with TRBD1. Germline V gives CDR1 SGHAT, CDR2 FQDESV (reference sequence). This CDR3 contains 16 residues. Unmatched junction bases numbered 13, after V lost 9 bases and J lost 1 base. The CDR3 sequence is CARHGPDRAGNTEAFF. CDR3 nucleotide sequence: TGTGCCAGACATGGGCCGGACAGGGCGGGGAACACTGAAGCTTTCTTT.

The genes are TRBV7-6 and TRBJ2-3; TRBD2 matches at 7 bases. Per germline, CDR1 SGHVS and CDR2 FNYEAQ. CDR3 size: 16 residues. V shed 3 bases, J shed 2 bases, and the junction held 8 bases outside the gene matches. DNA of the CDR3: TGTGCCAGCAGCTTGGTCGGGGGGTCCCACACAGATACGCAGTATTTT. Residues: CASSLVGGSHTDTQYF.

The rearrangement links TRBV5-1 to TRBJ1-6, with 11 bases fitting TRBD1. Per the germline V gene, CDR1 is SGHRS and CDR2 is YFSETQ. The V gene end was trimmed by 4 bases and the J gene end by 10 bases; junction bases not matched to a gene: 10. The length of the CDR3 is 16 residues. In DNA, the CDR3 is TGCGCCAGCAGCCCCTTCGTCGGGGACAGGGGGTCACCCCTCCACTTT. It codes for CASSPFVGDRGSPLHF.

V is TRBV18 and J is TRBJ2-1; D is perhaps TRBD1 (6 bases). Germline values: CDR1 KGHSH, CDR2 LQKENI. The CDR3 contains 12 residues. Trimming took off 2 bases at V and 8 bases at J, with 7 bases between the two ends. The CDR3 here is CASSPYRDEQFF. CDR3 coding DNA: TGTGCCAGCTCACCATACAGGGATGAGCAGTTCTTC.

The sample holds a few counts of this clone. The genes are TRBV11-2 and TRBJ1-2, with TRBD1 identical over 7 bases. CDR3 length: 13 residues. Germline CDR1 and CDR2: SGHAT and FQNNGV. Germline trimming cut 4 bases from V and 4 bases from J; bases unmatched to any gene: 3. CDR3 coding DNA: TGTGCCAGCAGCTCCGGGACAGCCTATGGCTACACCTTC. This codes for CASSSGTAYGYTF. The full variable domain, its missing parts supplied by reference TRBV11-2 and TRBJ1-2, is EAGVAQSPRYKIIEKRQSVAFWCNPISGHATLYWYQQILGQGPKLLIQFQNNGVVDDSQLPKDRFSAERLKGVDSTLKIQPAKLEDSAVYLCASSSGTAYGYTFGSGTRLTVV.

The CDR3 coding sequence is TGTGCCAGCAGTTTATCCAGGGTAATCAATCAGCCCCAGCATTTT. Protein: CASSLSRVINQPQHF. The chain joins TRBV28 to TRBJ1-5, with D maybe TRBD1 (5 bases). V lost 1 base, J lost 3 bases, and 10 bases lay in between. Germline V gives CDR1 MDHEN, CDR2 SYDVKM. The CDR3 totals 15 residues.

The rearrangement links TRBV7-8 to TRBJ1-5, with 11 bases identical to TRBD1. Looked up from germline, CDR1 is SGHVS and CDR2 is FQNEAQ. The CDR3 has 16 residues. Trimming removed 0 bases from V and 4 bases from J; junction bases left unmatched: 2. CDR3 DNA: TGTGCCAGCAGCTTAGCGGGGACAGGGGGGAATCAGCCCCAGCATTTT. Its protein product is CASSLAGTGGNQPQHF.

V is TRBV6-6 and J is TRBJ2-7, with TRBD2 identical over 10 bases. The germline CDR1 and CDR2 sequences are MNHNY and SVGAGI (reference sequence). The CDR3 is 16 residues long. V was pared by 6 bases and J by 3 bases, with 11 bases of the junction left unmatched. CDR3 in amino acids: CASRPTSEREGYEQYF. The CDR3 region has the DNA TGTGCCAGCAGACCCACCTCGGAGCGGGAGGGCTACGAGCAGTACTTC.

V and J are TRBV5-4 and TRBJ1-3, with TRBD1 matching over 8 bases. CDR1 is SGHNT and CDR2 is YYREEE in the germline V gene (reference sequence). V was clipped by 4 bases and J by 8 bases; unmatched bases: 5. The CDR3 consists of 13 residues. CDR3 in amino acids: CASSRQGSDTIYF. CDR3 coding DNA: TGTGCCAGCAGCCGACAGGGGTCGGACACCATATATTTT.

The V gene is TRBV19, the J gene TRBJ2-1; TRBD2 matches 9 bases. The CDR3 runs 15 residues. V trimming: 6 bases; J trimming: 0 bases; junction bases outside the gene matches: 3. CDR1 LNHDA and CDR2 SQIVND come from the germline V gene (reference sequence). This chain's CDR3 is CASRNSGGSYNEQFF. The CDR3 DNA follows: TGTGCCAGTAGAAATAGCGGGGGCTCCTACAATGAGCAGTTCTTC.

The rearrangement joins TRBV18 to TRBJ2-3, with 9 bases identical to TRBD1. Germline V lookup: CDR1 KGHSH, CDR2 LQKENI. The J segment lost 3 bases and the V segment lost 5 bases, leaving 9 bases of the junction unmatched. This CDR3 is built from 16 residues. For the CDR3, the DNA is TGTGCCAGCTCAACACTGCGGGACAGGGTAACAGATACGCAGTATTTT. It codes for CASSTLRDRVTDTQYF.

The chain uses TRBV19 and TRBJ1-1; TRBD1 agrees at 7 bases. Losses at the gene ends were 4 bases for V and 7 bases for J; bases not matched to a gene: 3. The CDR3 has 12 amino acids. Per germline, CDR1 LNHDA and CDR2 SQIVND (reference sequence). The CDR3 here is CASSTGQIEAFF. As DNA, the CDR3 is TGTGCCAGTAGTACGGGACAGATTGAAGCTTTCTTT.

The DNA for the CDR3 is TGTGCCAGTAGTGCCTCAACTAGCGGGAGGGCCTACGAGCAGTACTTC. Translated: CASSASTSGRAYEQYF. The chain has TRBV19 and TRBJ2-7; TRBD2 agrees at 13 bases. Per the germline V gene, CDR1 is LNHDA and CDR2 is SQIVND (reference sequence). The trim removed 5 bases at V and 2 bases at J, leaving 6 bases unmatched. This CDR3 is built from 16 residues.

This chain uses TRBV2 with TRBJ2-7, with 8 bases fitting TRBD1. Trimming at V came to 7 bases and at J to 4 bases, leaving 6 bases not matched to a gene. Germline assignment: CDR1 SNHLY and CDR2 FYNNEI. CDR3 length equals 13 residues. The CDR3 DNA is TGTGCCAGCAACACAGGGGGAATATACGAGCAGTACTTC. This translates into CASNTGGIYEQYF.

The V and J genes are TRBV6-4 and TRBJ1-1; TRBD1 is a possible D gene (5 bases). The germline V gene encodes CDR1 MRHNA and CDR2 SNTAGT. V shed 5 bases and J shed 1 base, with 11 bases lying between them. The CDR3 runs to 14 residues. CDR3 coding DNA: TGTGCCAGCAGTCAAGACAGAACGAACACTGAAGCTTTCTTT. Translation: CASSQDRTNTEAFF.

V usage is TRBV5-6 and J usage is TRBJ2-1; the D gene is possibly TRBD1 (6 bases). This CDR3 has 14 amino acids. The germline V gene has CDR1 SGHDT and CDR2 YYEEEE. The V end was cut by 3 bases, the J end by 7 bases, with 14 bases between. CDR3 in amino acids: CASSWDISRNEQFF. DNA of the CDR3: TGTGCCAGCAGCTGGGACATCTCGAGGAATGAGCAGTTCTTC.

This clone was counted a few times. V is TRBV6-4 and J is TRBJ1-1; 7 nucleotides line up with TRBD1. CDR3 size: 16 residues. In germline, CDR1 is MRHNA, CDR2 SNTAGT. The V and J ends lost 2 bases and 0 bases, in that order; junction bases with no gene match: 6. CDR3 region: CASSDRDRSMNTEAFF. The CDR3 coding sequence is TGTGCCAGCAGTGACCGGGACAGATCAATGAACACTGAAGCTTTCTTT.

The gene calls are TRBV19 and TRBJ2-1, with D possibly being TRBD2 (6 bases). Trimming cost V 9 bases and J 7 bases, with 40 bases left between them. The CDR3 totals 21 residues. Per germline, CDR1 LNHDA and CDR2 SQIVND (reference sequence). CDR3 sequence reads: CASRPGLYPRLGKGIANEQFF. For the CDR3, the DNA is TGTGCCAGCCGACCGGGACTTTATCCTCGCTTGGGAAAAGGTATCGCAAATGAGCAGTTCTTC.